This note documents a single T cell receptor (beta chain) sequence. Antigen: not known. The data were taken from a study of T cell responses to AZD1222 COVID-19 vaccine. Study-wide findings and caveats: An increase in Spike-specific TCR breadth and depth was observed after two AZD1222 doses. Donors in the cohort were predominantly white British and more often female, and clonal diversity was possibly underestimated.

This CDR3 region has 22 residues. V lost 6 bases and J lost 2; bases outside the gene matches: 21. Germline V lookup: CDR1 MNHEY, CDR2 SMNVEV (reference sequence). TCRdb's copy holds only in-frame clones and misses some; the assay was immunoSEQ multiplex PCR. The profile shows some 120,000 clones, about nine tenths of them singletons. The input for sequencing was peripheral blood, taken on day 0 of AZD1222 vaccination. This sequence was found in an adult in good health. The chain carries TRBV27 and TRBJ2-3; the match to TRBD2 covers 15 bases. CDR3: CASSLGLAGGSRDGPHTDTQYF. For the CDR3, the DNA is TGTGCCAGCAGCCTTGGACTAGCGGGAGGGTCCCGGGATGGTCCCCACACAGATACGCAGTATTTT.